Listed here are 22 T cell receptor beta chains from one sample, sequenced in a study of lymphopenia after photon versus proton radiotherapy. The repertoire was sequenced with immunoSEQ multiplex PCR; TCRdb's copy has only in-frame clones and lacks some. The repertoire has about 30,000 clones, approximately 90% of them found once; the top ten carry 47%. The specimen was peripheral blood, collected from a patient treated with proton-based radiotherapy. The receptors shown here come from a woman aged 55-69 years with cholangiocarcinoma. Some clones in this sample may be carry-over from other donors' samples.

A word on this clone: Relative to the germline gene, one junction end is altered; a read error may explain this. V gene TRBV7-9 combines with J gene TRBJ2-7, with 8 bases fitting TRBD2. CDR1 and CDR2 from the germline V gene are SEHNR and FQNEAQ (reference sequence). The CDR3 extends over 14 amino acids. CDR3 region: CASSFVGGGPPFDF. Here the CDR3 DNA reads TGTGCCAGCAGCTTCGTCGGGGGGGGACCCCCTTTTGACTTC.

The V call is TRBV10-3, the J call TRBJ2-3; D unclear. This CDR3 is built from 13 residues. Looked up from germline, CDR1 is ENHRY and CDR2 is SYGVKD. V lost 3 bases and J lost 4, with 8 bases in between. The CDR3 DNA follows: TGTGCCATCAGTGACGGGTTCTCAGATACGCAGTATTTT. Amino acid sequence: CAISDGFSDTQYF.

J is TRBJ2-1 and V is TRBV4-1, with D possibly TRBD2 on 6 matching bases. The CDR3 contains 14 residues. V was clipped by 4 bases and J by 5 bases, with 12 bases between them. The germline gives CDR1 MGHRA, CDR2 YSYEKL. CDR3 sequence reads: CASSRPTRDNEQFF. CDR3 nucleotides: TGCGCCAGCAGCCGTCCGACTAGAGACAATGAGCAGTTCTTC.

V and J are TRBV5-5 and TRBJ2-7; possible D gene TRBD1, 5 bases. Germline V gene sequence: CDR1 SGHKS, CDR2 YYEKEE (reference sequence). V was shortened by 5 bases and J by 1 base, with 19 bases between the two germline ends. The CDR3 totals 16 residues. The CDR3 nucleotides are TGTGCCAGCAGATCGCAGACAGCGCTTACTTCCTACGAGCAGTACTTC. It yields the protein CASRSQTALTSYEQYF.

This clone was counted once. The CDR3 sequence is CASSTKGTGSKSSYNEQFF. CDR3 nucleotides: TGTGCCAGCTCAACGAAAGGGACAGGATCTAAGAGCTCCTACAATGAGCAGTTCTTC. V is TRBV18 and J is TRBJ2-1; 8 bases agree with TRBD1. The germline gives CDR1 KGHSH, CDR2 LQKENI. The CDR3 totals 19 residues. J gave up 0 bases and V 5 bases, and 15 bases lay outside the gene matches.

The genes are TRBV2 and TRBJ2-7; tentative D call: TRBD2 (7 bases). The CDR3 has 13 residues. Germline V lookup: CDR1 SNHLY, CDR2 FYNNEI. V lost 7 bases and J lost 6, with 16 bases in between. CDR3 loop: CASKGEGYSEQYF. In nucleotides, the CDR3 is TGTGCCAGCAAGGGGGAGGGTTACTCCGAGCAGTACTTC.

This clone appeared once. The CDR3, as DNA: TGTGCCATCAGTGAGACAGGGGGCAGTGAGCAGTTCTTC. Translated: CAISETGGSEQFF. The rearrangement joins TRBV10-3 to TRBJ2-1; 9 bases are a match to TRBD1. Trimming at V came to 2 bases and at J to 9 bases, leaving 2 bases not matched to a gene. In germline, CDR1 is ENHRY, CDR2 SYGVKD. The CDR3 spans 13 residues.

The rearrangement joins TRBV6-6 to TRBJ1-5; TRBD1 aligns across 9 bases. The CDR3 is made up of 16 amino acids. J lost 1 base, V lost 5 bases, and 6 bases had no gene match. From germline, CDR1 is MNHNY and CDR2 SVGAGI (reference sequence). The CDR3 loop reads CASSTGGAASNQPQHF. Here the CDR3 DNA reads TGTGCCAGCAGTACAGGGGGCGCCGCGAGCAATCAGCCCCAGCATTTT.

This clone was seen a handful of times. The V call is TRBV2, the J call TRBJ1-5, with a possible D match to TRBD1 (5 bases). Looked up from germline, CDR1 is SNHLY and CDR2 is FYNNEI. This CDR3 comprises 15 residues. V was clipped by 5 bases and J by 2 bases, with 13 bases between them. CDR3 loop: CASSPQGVGNQPQHF. DNA for the CDR3: TGTGCCAGCAGTCCTCAGGGTGTGGGCAATCAGCCCCAGCATTTT.

The chain has TRBV11-2 and TRBJ2-5, with D possibly matching TRBD2 (6 bases). Trimming took 2 bases from V and 7 from J, leaving 17 bases between them. Looked up from germline, CDR1 is SGHAT and CDR2 is FQNNGV. This CDR3 spans 15 amino acids. In DNA, the CDR3 is TGTGCCAGCAGCTTACCCGGGGGAGTTAGTGGGACCCAGTACTTC. As protein: CASSLPGGVSGTQYF. Supplemented by reference TRBV11-2 and TRBJ2-5, the full variable domain reads EAGVAQSPRYKIIEKRQSVAFWCNPISGHATLYWYQQILGQGPKLLIQFQNNGVVDDSQLPKDRFSAERLKGVDSTLKIQPAKLEDSAVYLCASSLPGGVSGTQYFGPGTRLLVL.

This chain connects TRBV6-5 to TRBJ1-1; D remains unclear. With 2 bases removed from V and 0 bases from J, the gap between germline ends came to 7 bases. The length of the CDR3 is 14 residues. The germline V gene has CDR1 MNHEY and CDR2 SVGAGI. CDR3 nucleotide sequence: TGTGCCAGCAGTTACAGCGAGTTGAACACTGAAGCTTTCTTT. Translated: CASSYSELNTEAFF.

As DNA, the CDR3 is TGTGCCAGCAGCTTAGGGGGCCGGGTCGGGACTGAAGCTTTCTTT. Translated, it gives CASSLGGRVGTEAFF. The chain uses TRBV11-2 and TRBJ1-1, with a tentative D call TRBD1 (5 bases). Germline V gene data show CDR1 as SGHAT and CDR2 as FQNNGV. V was clipped by 1 base and J by 5 bases, with 14 bases between them. This CDR3 spans 15 amino acids.

The chain joins TRBV20-1 to TRBJ2-1; TRBD1 might be the D (6 bases). The CDR3 is made up of 11 amino acids. V gave up 7 bases and J gave up 6 bases, with 10 bases separating them. The germline gives CDR1 DFQATT, CDR2 SNEGSKA (reference sequence). The chain's CDR3 is CSGPQGNEQFF. For the CDR3, the DNA is TGCAGTGGCCCACAGGGCAATGAGCAGTTCTTC.

This chain uses TRBV7-9 with TRBJ2-2; possibly TRBD1 for D (5 bases). This CDR3 is 12 amino acids long. V lost 10 bases, J lost 2 bases, and 8 bases lay in between. Germline V gives CDR1 SEHNR, CDR2 FQNEAQ (reference sequence). In DNA, the CDR3 is TGTGCCACCGACAGTAACACCGGGGAGCTGTTTTTT. It encodes CATDSNTGELFF.

The chain recombines TRBV7-2 with TRBJ2-7, with 7 bases matching TRBD2. Trimming took 10 bases from V and 6 from J; bases not matched to a gene: 15. CDR1 SGHTA and CDR2 FQGNSA come from the germline V gene. The CDR3 length is 14 residues. CDR3 region: CATGGRTTGLEQYF. Here the CDR3 DNA reads TGTGCCACGGGGGGAAGAACTACTGGACTCGAGCAGTACTTC.

This chain connects TRBV5-1 to TRBJ1-2; TRBD1 matches at 9 bases. Trimming took 4 bases from V and 0 from J; bases not matched to a gene: 7. CDR3 length equals 16 residues. Germline V gene data show CDR1 as SGHRS and CDR2 as YFSETQ. This CDR3 reads CASSLGTGYSNYGYTF. The CDR3 DNA is TGCGCCAGCAGCCTCGGGACAGGGTATTCTAACTATGGCTACACCTTC.

This chain links TRBV18 with TRBJ2-1, with D tentatively TRBD1 (6 bases). The V gene's germline CDR1 is KGHSH and CDR2 LQKENI. The CDR3 covers 13 residues. Trimming took 1 base from V and 15 from J, leaving 16 bases between them. CDR3 nucleotides: TGTGCCAGCTCACCACTGGTAGAGGGGGTTCTGTTCTTC. It yields the protein CASSPLVEGVLFF.

This chain connects TRBV27 to TRBJ1-1, with 7 bases matching TRBD1. The CDR3 spans 17 residues. J was trimmed by 2 bases and V by 6 bases; bases with no gene match: 15. Per germline, CDR1 MNHEY and CDR2 SMNVEV (reference sequence). In DNA, the CDR3 is TGTGCCAGCAGACAATGGACAGGCACTTTACTTAACACTGAAGCTTTCTTT. Protein product: CASRQWTGTLLNTEAFF.

The chain is built from TRBV5-4 and TRBJ2-5, with 8 bases identical to TRBD2. Losses at the gene ends were 0 bases for V and 1 base for J; bases not matched to a gene: 8. The CDR3 length is 17 residues. CDR1 and CDR2 from the germline V gene are SGHNT and YYREEE (reference sequence). CDR3 nucleotide sequence: TGTGCCAGCAGCTTGGTAGCGCTAGCGGGCCGCCAAGAGACCCAGTACTTC. It yields the protein CASSLVALAGRQETQYF.

This clone was seen only a few times. The chain has TRBV19 and TRBJ2-3, with TRBD2 identical over 10 bases. CDR1 LNHDA and CDR2 SQIVND come from the germline V gene (reference sequence). After removal of 7 bases from V and 1 base from J, the junction contained 5 bases not matched to a gene. The CDR3 runs 15 residues. CDR3 amino acids: CASNQGLAGTDTQYF. In DNA, the CDR3 is TGTGCCAGTAATCAAGGACTAGCGGGCACAGATACGCAGTATTTT.

The chain has TRBV29-1 and TRBJ2-1; maybe TRBD2 (6 bases). This CDR3 spans 16 amino acids. CDR1 SQVTM and CDR2 ANQGSEA come from the germline V gene. V lost 7 bases to trimming and J lost 9 bases, with 28 bases between them. The chain's CDR3 is CSAPSAGRGFGGEQFF. The DNA of the CDR3 is TGCAGCGCCCCCTCGGCGGGACGGGGATTTGGGGGTGAGCAGTTCTTC.

The V and J genes are TRBV19 and TRBJ1-1, with a possible D match to TRBD1 (5 bases). V dropped 5 bases and J dropped 3 bases, with 13 bases sitting between them. Germline CDR1 and CDR2: LNHDA and SQIVND (reference sequence). The CDR3 has 14 amino acids. The CDR3 protein is CASSLQWGDTEAFF. The CDR3 coding sequence is TGTGCCAGTAGTCTCCAGTGGGGGGACACTGAAGCTTTCTTT.